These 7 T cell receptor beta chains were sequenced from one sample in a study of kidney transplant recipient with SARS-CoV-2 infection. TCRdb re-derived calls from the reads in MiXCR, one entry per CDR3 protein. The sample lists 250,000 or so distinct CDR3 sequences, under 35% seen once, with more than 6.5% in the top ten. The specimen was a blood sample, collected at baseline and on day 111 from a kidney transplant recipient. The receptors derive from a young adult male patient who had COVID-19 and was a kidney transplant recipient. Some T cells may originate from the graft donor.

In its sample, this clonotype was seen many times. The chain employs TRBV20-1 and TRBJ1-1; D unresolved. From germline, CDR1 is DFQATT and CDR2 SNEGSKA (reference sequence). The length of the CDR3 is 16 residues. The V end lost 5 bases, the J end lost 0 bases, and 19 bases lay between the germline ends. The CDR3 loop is CSAPRPPTDMNTEAFF. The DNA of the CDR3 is TGCAGTGCTCCCCGCCCCCCAACAGATATGAACACTGAAGCTTTCTTT.

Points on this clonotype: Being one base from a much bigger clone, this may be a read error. DNA of the CDR3: TGTGCCGGCAGCTCCAGGGAGACCCAGTACTTC. It codes for CAGSSRETQYF. The chain employs TRBV7-6 and TRBJ2-7, with D unclear. The DNA end is a closer match to TRBJ2-5, so the J assignment may be wrong. There are 11 residues in the CDR3. Germline CDR1 SGHVS, CDR2 FNYEAQ.

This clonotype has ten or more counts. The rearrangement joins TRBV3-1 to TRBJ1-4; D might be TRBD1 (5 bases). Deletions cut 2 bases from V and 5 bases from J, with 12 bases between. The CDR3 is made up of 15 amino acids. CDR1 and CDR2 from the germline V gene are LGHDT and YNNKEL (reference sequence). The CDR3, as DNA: TGTGCCAGCAGCCAACCTGGGGACGGGAATGAAAAACTGTTTTTT. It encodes CASSQPGDGNEKLFF.

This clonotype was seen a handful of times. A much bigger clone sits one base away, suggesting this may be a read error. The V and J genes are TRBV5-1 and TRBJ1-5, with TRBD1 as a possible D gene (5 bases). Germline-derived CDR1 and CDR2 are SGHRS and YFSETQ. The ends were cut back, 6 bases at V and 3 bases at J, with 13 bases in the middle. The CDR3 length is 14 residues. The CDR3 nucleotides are TGCGCCAGCAACCGCGAAGGGGACAATCAGCCCCAGCATTTT. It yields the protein CASNREGDNQPQHF.

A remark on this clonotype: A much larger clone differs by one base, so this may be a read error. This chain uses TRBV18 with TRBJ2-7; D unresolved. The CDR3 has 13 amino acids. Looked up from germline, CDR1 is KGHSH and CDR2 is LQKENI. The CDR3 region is CASSPQTAYGQYF. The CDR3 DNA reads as TGTGCCAGCTCACCGCAGACTGCTTACGGGCAGTACTTC. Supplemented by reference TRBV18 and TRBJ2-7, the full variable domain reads NAGVMQNPRHLVRRRGQEARLRCSPMKGHSHVYWYRQLPEEGLKFMVYLQKENIIDESGMPKERFSAEFPKEGPSILRIQQVVRGDSAAYFCASSPQTAYGQYFGPGTRLTVT.

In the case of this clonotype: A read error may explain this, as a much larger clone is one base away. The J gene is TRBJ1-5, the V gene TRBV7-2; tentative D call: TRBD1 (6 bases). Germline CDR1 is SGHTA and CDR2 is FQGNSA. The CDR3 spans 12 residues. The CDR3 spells CAGSVTGKPQHF. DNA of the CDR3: TGTGCCGGCAGCGTTACAGGGAAGCCCCAGCATTTT.

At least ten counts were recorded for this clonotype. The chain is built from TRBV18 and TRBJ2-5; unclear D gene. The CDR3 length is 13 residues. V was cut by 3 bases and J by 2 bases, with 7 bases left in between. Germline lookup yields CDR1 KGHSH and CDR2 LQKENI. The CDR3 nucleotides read TGTGCCAGCTCACCGGGCAGTCAAGAGACCCAGTACTTC. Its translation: CASSPGSQETQYF.